Presented here are 31 T cell receptor beta chains from one specimen sequenced in a study of blood T cells in healthy people across ages. Primers used in a second PCR of roughly 7 to 12 cycles were a sample-barcoded 5' primer and a J-beta primer mix. TCRdb re-called the 5' RACE reads through MiXCR, storing one row per CDR3 protein. The table shows hundreds of thousands of distinct CDR3 sequences, with roughly three fifths occurring only once. The source material was blood. These receptors all come from a man aged 35 to 55 in good health.

The chain carries TRBV6-2 or TRBV6-3 and TRBJ2-7, with 7 bases matching TRBD2. The CDR3 length is 16 residues. Germline values: CDR1 MNHEY, CDR2 SVGEGT. V dropped 4 bases and J dropped 7; count of bases not matched to a gene: 16. The CDR3 sequence: CASSWPAGRLLREQYF. CDR3 coding DNA: TGTGCCAGCAGTTGGCCAGCGGGACGCCTTCTTAGGGAGCAGTACTTC.

For the CDR3, the DNA is TGTGCCAGCAGCTCAAGAGGGGGGAGTTATGGCAAAAACATTCAGTACTTC. This translates into CASSSRGGSYGKNIQYF. The rearrangement links TRBV7-2 to TRBJ2-4; either TRBD1 or TRBD2 may fit D (6 bases each). Germline V gene lookup returns CDR1 SGHTA and CDR2 FQGNSA. CDR3 length equals 17 residues. V lost 4 bases and J lost 3, with 19 bases in between.

This rearrangement joins TRBV2 to TRBJ2-3; TRBD1 matches 9 bases. V shed 6 bases, J shed 1 base, and the junction held 17 bases outside the gene matches. The CDR3 consists of 19 residues. The germline gives CDR1 SNHLY, CDR2 FYNNEI. Here the CDR3 reads CASRTPDRGDFIRTDTQYF. The CDR3 DNA is TGTGCCAGCAGGACCCCGGACAGGGGCGACTTTATCCGCACAGATACGCAGTATTTT.

V is TRBV6-1 and J is TRBJ2-7, with D possibly TRBD1 on 6 matching bases. This CDR3 spans 12 amino acids. V lost 8 bases and J 2 bases, leaving 10 bases between the germline ends. Germline V CDR1 and CDR2: MNHNS, SASEGT. CDR3: CASRGTTYEQYF. CDR3 in DNA: TGTGCCAGCCGAGGGACAACCTACGAGCAGTACTTC.

The V gene is TRBV4-2, the J gene TRBJ1-5; maybe TRBD1 (5 bases). Trimming took off 0 bases at V and 2 bases at J, with 14 bases between the two ends. The CDR3 is 17 residues long. Germline lookup yields CDR1 LGHNA and CDR2 YNFKEQ. Here the CDR3 DNA reads TGTGCCAGCAGCCAAGAAAGGTCGGGGCTTGGCAATCAGCCCCAGCATTTT. As protein: CASSQERSGLGNQPQHF.

The table lists this clonotype with a few counts. The genes are TRBV9 and TRBJ2-1; 10 bases agree with TRBD2. CDR3 length: 17 residues. The germline V gene encodes CDR1 SGDLS and CDR2 YYNGEE. Trimming took 2 bases from V and 2 from J; bases not matched to a gene: 7. This chain's CDR3 is CASSVLAGEITYNEQFF. Here the CDR3 DNA reads TGTGCCAGCAGCGTCCTAGCGGGAGAGATCACCTACAATGAGCAGTTCTTC.

This clonotype was observed a few times. V and J are TRBV7-2 and TRBJ2-3; 7 positions match TRBD2. This CDR3 contains 17 residues. Germline CDR1 and CDR2: SGHTA and FQGNSA. The V segment lost 5 bases and the J segment 1 base; nucleotides outside the gene matches: 12. The DNA of the CDR3 is TGTGCCAGCAGCAGATCGACTAGCCGGCGTCGCACAGATACGCAGTATTTT. Its translation: CASSRSTSRRRTDTQYF.

The chain recombines TRBV7-2 with TRBJ1-2; D might be TRBD1 (5 bases). Germline V lookup: CDR1 SGHTA, CDR2 FQGNSA. The V end was cut by 6 bases, the J end by 2 bases, with 13 bases between. The CDR3 is made up of 14 amino acids. In DNA, the CDR3 is TGTGCCAGCAGTTCGGACATGTCAAACTATGGCTACACCTTC. Translated: CASSSDMSNYGYTF.

V and J are TRBV29-1 and TRBJ2-7; D possibly matches TRBD1 or TRBD2 (5 bases each). The CDR3 loop spans 14 amino acids. Trimming removed 6 bases at V and 2 bases at J, with 17 bases between. The germline CDR1 and CDR2 sequences are SQVTM and ANQGSEA. The CDR3 nucleotides read TGCAGCGTCCGGACGGGACGGGTTCCCTACGAGCAGTACTTC. It specifies CSVRTGRVPYEQYF.

V gene TRBV9 combines with J gene TRBJ2-6, with D tentatively TRBD1 (5 bases). The CDR3 spans 16 residues. The V gene lost 3 bases and the J gene lost 0 bases, with 10 bases spanning the gap. The germline V gene encodes CDR1 SGDLS and CDR2 YYNGEE. In DNA, the CDR3 is TGTGCCAGCAGCGCGACAGACCTCTCTGGGGCCAACGTCCTGACTTTC. Protein product: CASSATDLSGANVLTF. Based on the CDR3 plus reference TRBV9 and TRBJ2-6, the full variable domain is DSGVTQTPKHLITATGQRVTLRCSPRSGDLSVYWYQQSLDQGLQFLIQYYNGEERAKGNILERFSAQQFPDLHSELNLSSLELGDSALYFCASSATDLSGANVLTFGAGSRLTVL.

This clonotype came up a few times. CDR3 coding DNA: TGCAGTGCTAGAATGGGGGACACTGAAGCTTTCTTT. This translates into CSARMGDTEAFF. V gene TRBV20-1 combines with J gene TRBJ1-1; maybe TRBD1 (5 bases). The germline gives CDR1 DFQATT, CDR2 SNEGSKA (reference sequence). V was pared by 2 bases and J by 3 bases, with 7 bases between. The CDR3 totals 12 residues.

This clonotype occurred a few times. The chain carries TRBV20-1 and TRBJ2-7; D is unresolved. Per germline, CDR1 DFQATT and CDR2 SNEGSKA (reference sequence). With 3 bases removed from V and 0 bases from J, the gap between germline ends came to 15 bases. The CDR3 contains 15 residues. CDR3: CSASPFKLGSYEQYF. The CDR3 DNA follows: TGCAGTGCTAGCCCGTTCAAATTGGGCTCCTACGAGCAGTACTTC.

The chain combines TRBV7-8 with TRBJ1-4; no clear D gene. The CDR3 totals 16 residues. The germline V gene has CDR1 SGHVS and CDR2 FQNEAQ. Trimming removed 0 bases from V and 8 bases from J, with 16 bases in between. The CDR3 region has the DNA TGTGCCAGCAGCTTAGCGGGTGGCGGTTCTGGAGAAAAACTGTTTTTT. This sequence encodes CASSLAGGGSGEKLFF.

This chain uses TRBV20-1 with TRBJ2-1, with 8 bases fitting TRBD1. The assigned J gene may be wrong: the sequence end matches TRBJ2-7 better. Germline values: CDR1 DFQATT, CDR2 SNEGSKA (reference sequence). The CDR3 is 15 amino acids. The CDR3 DNA reads TGCAGTGCCAGACGGACAGGGAGCTCCTACAATGAGCAGTACTTC. Its translation: CSARRTGSSYNEQYF.

This clonotype was detected ten times or more. The gene calls are TRBV20-1 and TRBJ1-1; D ambiguous. The CDR3 sequence is 12 residues long. V lost 3 bases and J 3 bases, leaving 8 bases between the germline ends. Germline lookup yields CDR1 DFQATT and CDR2 SNEGSKA (reference sequence). The CDR3 loop reads CSARKGDTEAFF. Written as DNA, the CDR3 is TGCAGTGCTAGGAAGGGAGACACTGAAGCTTTCTTT.

This clonotype was seen at least ten times. This chain joins TRBV7-2 and TRBJ2-7, with unresolved D. Germline CDR1 is SGHTA and CDR2 is FQGNSA. The CDR3 consists of 12 residues. The V end lost 5 bases, the J end lost 4 bases, and 9 bases lay between the germline ends. The CDR3 DNA follows: TGTGCCAGCAGCCCTTCTGGGTACGAGCAGTACTTC. It is translated as CASSPSGYEQYF. The full variable domain, completed using reference TRBV7-2 and TRBJ2-7, is GAGVSQSPSNKVTEKGKDVELRCDPISGHTALYWYRQSLGQGLEFLIYFQGNSAPDKSGLPSDRFSAERTGGSVSTLTIQRTQQEDSAVYLCASSPSGYEQYFGPGTRLTVT.

This clonotype appeared a few times. The V gene is TRBV28, the J gene TRBJ1-6; D remains ambiguous. This CDR3 has 16 residues. Between the trimmed V and J ends, which lost 5 bases and 6 bases, there was a span of 17 bases. Germline lookup yields CDR1 MDHEN and CDR2 SYDVKM. This CDR3 reads CASSRGKKGFNSPLHF. CDR3 coding DNA: TGTGCCAGCAGTAGAGGAAAAAAGGGATTTAATTCACCCCTCCACTTT.

The chain is built from TRBV5-6 and TRBJ1-2; TRBD1 agrees at 10 bases. The germline CDR1 and CDR2 sequences are SGHDT and YYEEEE. This CDR3 comprises 17 residues. The trim removed 6 bases at V and 8 bases at J, leaving 19 bases unmatched. DNA for the CDR3: TGTGCCAGCATATCCAAACTCCGAGGGACAGGGGTTTACGGCTACACCTTC. Protein sequence: CASISKLRGTGVYGYTF.

The chain is built from TRBV6-4 and TRBJ2-2; D gene unclear. The CDR3 consists of 14 residues. Trimming removed 6 bases at V and 2 bases at J, with 10 bases between. Per the germline V gene, CDR1 is MRHNA and CDR2 is SNTAGT. CDR3 in amino acids: CASRWTTNTGELFF. CDR3 coding DNA: TGTGCCAGCAGATGGACCACAAACACCGGGGAGCTGTTTTTT.

In this sample, this clonotype turned up many times. The chain couples TRBV5-1 to TRBJ1-2; 7 bases map to TRBD1. CDR3 length equals 12 residues. From germline, CDR1 is SGHRS and CDR2 YFSETQ. J lost 7 bases, V lost 1 base, and 1 base had no gene match. The CDR3 bases are TGCGCCAGCAGCTTGTCAGGGGGTGGCTACACCTTC. Translating gives CASSLSGGGYTF.

Comment on this clonotype: The junction differs from germline at one of its ends, possibly a read error. This chain uses TRBV20-1 with TRBJ2-7, with D unresolved. Germline V gene lookup returns CDR1 DFQATT and CDR2 SNEGSKA (reference sequence). The CDR3 has 15 amino acids. CDR3 sequence (DNA): TGCAATGCTAGAGATCACAAAATGAGCTCCTACGAGCAGTACTTC. Its protein is CNARDHKMSSYEQYF.

In its sample, this clonotype was seen a few times. This rearrangement joins TRBV29-1 to TRBJ1-2; 7 bases match TRBD1. Trimming cost V 6 bases and J 4 bases; bases outside gene matches: 5. The length of the CDR3 is 12 residues. CDR1 is SQVTM and CDR2 is ANQGSEA in the germline V gene. This CDR3 is CSVRGQFYGYTF. CDR3 DNA: TGCAGCGTAAGGGGACAGTTCTATGGCTACACCTTC.

The rearrangement joins TRBV28 to TRBJ2-5, with D unclear. The DNA end favors TRBJ2-7, so the J call may be wrong. The length of the CDR3 is 11 residues. The germline CDR1 and CDR2 sequences are MDHEN and SYDVKM. The CDR3 loop is CASSSRREQYF. The CDR3 DNA is TGTGCCAGCAGTTCCCGTCGCGAGCAGTACTTC.

This chain uses TRBV11-2 with TRBJ1-4, with 8 bases that match TRBD1. The CDR3 is 18 residues long. The germline V gene encodes CDR1 SGHAT and CDR2 FQNNGV. V was pared by 5 bases and J by 4 bases, with 15 bases of the junction left unmatched. The CDR3, as DNA: TGTGCCAGCAGCACCCGCTACAGGACAGGGAATTATAATGAAAAACTGTTTTTT. Its protein is CASSTRYRTGNYNEKLFF.

On this clonotype itself: With a much larger clone just one base away, this may be a read error. V and J are TRBV5-1 and TRBJ2-1, with 11 bases identical to TRBD2. The V gene end was trimmed by 2 bases and the J gene end by 10 bases; junction bases not matched to a gene: 11. Per the germline V gene, CDR1 is SGHRS and CDR2 is YFSETQ. The CDR3 extends over 16 amino acids. CDR3 bases: TGCGCCAGCAGCTTCCCAACTAGCGGGAGACCCTACGAGCAGTTCTTC. Translating gives CASSFPTSGRPYEQFF.

The chain uses TRBV3-1 and TRBJ2-1; D remains unclear. V was clipped by 1 base and J by 10 bases, with 11 bases between them. The CDR3 loop spans 13 amino acids. Germline loops: CDR1 LGHDT, CDR2 YNNKEL (reference sequence). CDR3 nucleotides: TGTGCCAGCAGCCAAGTTCAGAGACAAGAGCAGTTCTTC. It specifies CASSQVQRQEQFF.

CDR3 sequence (DNA): TGCAGTGCCGAGCCCCGCGACAGGGGTGACTATGGCTACACCTTC. Translation: CSAEPRDRGDYGYTF. The chain has TRBV20-1 and TRBJ1-2; TRBD1 aligns across 8 bases. Germline CDR1 DFQATT, CDR2 SNEGSKA (reference sequence). CDR3 length equals 15 residues. The ends lost 6 bases at V and 3 bases at J; junction bases unmatched: 12.

This clonotype appeared a few times. The chain employs TRBV29-1 and TRBJ2-1, with TRBD1 identical over 12 bases. The V gene end was trimmed by 7 bases and the J gene end by 0 bases; junction bases not matched to a gene: 4. This CDR3 is built from 15 residues. The germline gives CDR1 SQVTM, CDR2 ANQGSEA. The CDR3 protein is CSGGQGASSYNEQFF. The CDR3 DNA is TGCAGCGGGGGACAGGGGGCCAGCTCCTACAATGAGCAGTTCTTC.

The rearrangement uses TRBV29-1 and TRBJ1-2; D is unresolved. V gave up 3 bases and J gave up 4 bases, with 9 bases separating them. This CDR3 spans 12 amino acids. Germline CDR1 SQVTM, CDR2 ANQGSEA. CDR3 amino acids: CSVERAVYGYTF. DNA for the CDR3: TGCAGCGTTGAGAGGGCGGTCTATGGCTACACCTTC.

The V gene is TRBV2, the J gene TRBJ1-1; D is uncertain. The germline V gene has CDR1 SNHLY and CDR2 FYNNEI. The CDR3 is 14 residues long. V gave up 6 bases and J gave up 6 bases, with 17 bases separating them. CDR3 sequence (DNA): TGTGCCAGCAGACCAATGGCCCGAGACGCTGAAGCTTTCTTT. As protein: CASRPMARDAEAFF. Looking up the rest from reference TRBV2 and TRBJ1-1 gives the full variable domain: EPEVTQTPSHQVTQMGQEVILRCVPISNHLYFYWYRQILGQKVEFLVSFYNNEISEKSEIFDDQFSVERPDGSNFTLKIRSTKLEDSAMYFCASRPMARDAEAFFGQGTRLTVV.

The V call is TRBV6-2 or TRBV6-3, the J call TRBJ2-5, with unresolved D. Germline V lookup: CDR1 MNHEY, CDR2 SVGEGT. V was trimmed by 5 bases and J by 2 bases, leaving 9 bases between them. The CDR3 is 13 residues long. In nucleotides, the CDR3 is TGTGCCAGCAGTACCTTTGGACAAGAGACCCAGTACTTC. This translates into CASSTFGQETQYF.